This T cell receptor beta chain was documented in a study of blood T cell repertoires in COVID-19. The repertoire was sequenced with immunoSEQ multiplex PCR; TCRdb's copy has only in-frame clones and lacks some. The repertoire holds approximately 80,000 clones, with roughly 86% as singletons. The clonotype originates from a man aged 50-60 years with active COVID-19. The sequenced material came from peripheral blood.

CDR3 nucleotides: TGTGCCAGTAGTACGCCCGGGACACTCCCGGGCTACACCTTC. It yields the protein CASSTPGTLPGYTF. The chain links TRBV19 to TRBJ1-2; a weak D match, TRBD1 (6 bases). V dropped 4 bases and J dropped 8 bases, with 17 bases sitting between them. CDR3 size: 14 residues. In germline, CDR1 is LNHDA, CDR2 SQIVND (reference sequence).